Below, 23 T cell receptor beta chains from the same sample are listed, as sequenced in a study of blood T cells in healthy people across ages. Primed by a sample-barcoded 5' primer and a J-beta primer mix, a second PCR proceeded for about 6 to 12 cycles. TCRdb reanalysed the 5' RACE reads using MiXCR and keeps one entry per CDR3 protein. The sample has 1.5 million to 2 million distinct CDR3 sequences, 28% seen once. Sample: blood. These receptors originate from a woman aged 25 to 45 in good health.

Turning to this clonotype: Sequence at one end of the junction differs from germline and may be a read error. This chain joins TRBV28 and TRBJ1-4; D ambiguous. This CDR3 is 17 amino acids long. Germline CDR1 MDHEN, CDR2 SYDVKM. CDR3 DNA sequence: TGTGCCAGCAGTAAAAGAGGACGGGGTGCAACTAATGAAAAACGGTTTTTT. Translation gives CASSKRGRGATNEKRFF.

J is TRBJ1-2 and V is TRBV5-1; D not certain. The CDR3 contains 14 residues. V lost 4 bases and J 2 bases, leaving 12 bases between the germline ends. Germline assignment: CDR1 SGHRS and CDR2 YFSETQ. CDR3 coding DNA: TGCGCCAGCAGCCGAGGGCGGGTAAACTATGGCTACACCTTC. Its protein product is CASSRGRVNYGYTF.

A few counts support this clonotype. The genes are TRBV20-1 and TRBJ2-1, with no clear D. The germline gives CDR1 DFQATT, CDR2 SNEGSKA (reference sequence). The CDR3 runs 18 residues. V shed 0 bases and J shed 0 bases, with 18 bases lying between them. The CDR3 here is CSARDNPGPLPSYNEQFF. The CDR3 bases are TGCAGTGCTAGAGATAACCCGGGCCCCCTCCCCTCCTACAATGAGCAGTTCTTC.

This chain joins TRBV28 and TRBJ1-6; D ambiguous. V lost 6 bases and J lost 10, with 19 bases in between. The CDR3 runs 15 residues. Per germline, CDR1 MDHEN and CDR2 SYDVKM. CDR3 sequence: CASSPLRAMDSPLHF. Here the CDR3 DNA reads TGTGCCAGCAGCCCCCTCCGGGCCATGGACTCACCCCTCCACTTT.

This clonotype turned up a few times. The CDR3 here is CSARADRGEHEQYF. DNA for the CDR3: TGCAGTGCTAGAGCTGACAGGGGAGAACACGAGCAGTACTTC. V is TRBV20-1 and J is TRBJ2-7; 8 nucleotides align to TRBD1. This CDR3 has 14 residues. J gave up 5 bases and V 1 base, and 7 bases lay outside the gene matches. Germline CDR1 reads DFQATT; CDR2 reads SNEGSKA (reference sequence).

About this clonotype: One junction end disagrees with the germline gene, perhaps due to a read error. The chain carries TRBV5-1 and TRBJ2-1; perhaps TRBD2 as D (5 bases). Germline CDR1 reads SGHRS; CDR2 reads YFSETQ. The CDR3 length is 17 residues. The CDR3 coding sequence is TGCGCCAGCAGCTTGGGCCCCCGTTTGGGCGGACTCAATGAGCGGTTCTTC. Translation: CASSLGPRLGGLNERFF.

This sequence joins TRBV7-7 and TRBJ2-7, with D unresolved. Germline CDR1 and CDR2: SSHAT and FNYEAQ (reference sequence). With 11 bases removed from V and 3 bases from J, the gap between germline ends came to 29 bases. The CDR3 loop spans 17 amino acids. CDR3 sequence: CAGPTIFSSSLFYEQYF. CDR3 nucleotides: TGTGCCGGACCCACCATTTTTTCCAGCAGTTTGTTCTACGAGCAGTACTTC.

V usage is TRBV9 and J usage is TRBJ2-7; D is undetermined. This CDR3 is built from 14 residues. V lost 0 bases to trimming and J lost 2 bases, with 9 bases between them. Germline assignment: CDR1 SGDLS and CDR2 YYNGEE. The CDR3 loop is CASSVAQDAYEQYF. CDR3 DNA sequence: TGTGCCAGCAGCGTAGCCCAGGACGCCTACGAGCAGTACTTC.

Comments on this clonotype: Possible read error: a much larger clone is one base away. This chain uses TRBV20-1 with TRBJ2-5, with D perhaps TRBD1 or TRBD2 (6 bases each). Germline V gene sequence: CDR1 DFQATT, CDR2 SNEGSKA (reference sequence). The CDR3 length is 15 residues. The CDR3 DNA reads TGCAGTGCTGGAGGGGGACTCGGATTCCAAGAGGCCCAGTACTTC. This sequence encodes CSAGGGLGFQEAQYF.

The sample holds one count of this clonotype. This chain joins TRBV7-3 and TRBJ1-1; D remains ambiguous. Germline V CDR1 and CDR2: SGHTA, FQGTGA. V gave up 8 bases and J gave up 0 bases, with 10 bases separating them. This CDR3 is built from 13 residues. The CDR3 DNA reads as TGTGCCAGCGGTGAACGGATGAACACTGAAGCTTTCTTT. It encodes CASGERMNTEAFF.

The rearrangement joins TRBV12-3 or TRBV12-4 to TRBJ1-6; possible D gene TRBD1, 6 bases. This CDR3 contains 16 residues. The V and J ends lost 6 bases and 7 bases respectively, with 19 bases between them. The CDR3 reads CASSSSGGRLNSPLHF. The CDR3 region has the DNA TGTGCCAGCAGCTCCTCGGGGGGGCGACTAAATTCACCCCTCCACTTT.

This clonotype was seen more than once but under ten times. The V and J genes are TRBV28 and TRBJ2-7; D is tentatively TRBD1 or TRBD2 (5 bases each). CDR1 is MDHEN and CDR2 is SYDVKM in the germline V gene. The ends were cut back, 1 base at V and 2 bases at J, with 15 bases in the middle. The CDR3 length is 16 residues. Here the CDR3 reads CASSLSTGTATYEQYF. In nucleotides, the CDR3 is TGTGCCAGCAGTTTATCGACCGGGACGGCCACCTACGAGCAGTACTTC.

The sample holds many counts of this clonotype. The rearrangement joins TRBV20-1 to TRBJ2-1; 11 bases line up with TRBD2. Germline assignment: CDR1 DFQATT and CDR2 SNEGSKA (reference sequence). The CDR3 is 16 amino acids. J gave up 5 bases and V 4 bases, and 10 bases lay outside the gene matches. The CDR3 sequence: CSAMSRVTSGDNEQFF. In nucleotides, the CDR3 is TGCAGTGCTATGTCACGAGTGACTAGCGGGGACAATGAGCAGTTCTTC.

There are many counts of this clonotype. This rearrangement joins TRBV29-1 to TRBJ2-1, with 12 nucleotides matching TRBD2. CDR1 is SQVTM, CDR2 ANQGSEA, per germline. The CDR3 extends over 13 amino acids. V trimming: 4 bases; J trimming: 10 bases; junction bases outside the gene matches: 5. The CDR3 reads CSVAASGREEQFF. As DNA, the CDR3 is TGCAGCGTTGCCGCTAGCGGGAGGGAAGAGCAGTTCTTC.

This clonotype showed up just a few times. This sequence joins TRBV29-1 and TRBJ2-7, with 9 bases that match TRBD2. Germline values: CDR1 SQVTM, CDR2 ANQGSEA. V dropped 6 bases and J dropped 7; count of bases not matched to a gene: 10. The CDR3 runs to 13 residues. DNA for the CDR3: TGCAGCGTCGCCGAACTAGCGGGTTTAGAGCAGTACTTC. Protein sequence: CSVAELAGLEQYF.

This clonotype was seen repeatedly, ten times or more. J is TRBJ2-7 and V is TRBV20-1, with D perhaps TRBD1 (8 bases). This CDR3 comprises 15 residues. CDR1 is DFQATT and CDR2 is SNEGSKA in the germline V gene (reference sequence). V lost 5 bases and J lost 4, with 21 bases in between. CDR3 sequence (DNA): TGCAGTGCTGCCAAACCACAGGGGGGGGCTTACGAGCAGTACTTC. Encoded protein: CSAAKPQGGAYEQYF.

As DNA, the CDR3 is TGTGCCAGCAGCTGGACACGATCCTCTGGAAACACCATATATTTT. Translated: CASSWTRSSGNTIYF. This chain joins TRBV11-2 and TRBJ1-3; weak D call: TRBD1 (5 bases). The CDR3 covers 15 residues. Trimming removed 4 bases at V and 0 bases at J, with 10 bases between. CDR1 is SGHAT, CDR2 FQNNGV, per germline.

V gene TRBV20-1 combines with J gene TRBJ2-7; TRBD2 matches 10 bases. CDR1 is DFQATT, CDR2 SNEGSKA, per germline (reference sequence). This CDR3 has 15 residues. J was trimmed by 2 bases and V by 5 bases; bases with no gene match: 9. Here the CDR3 reads CSAAQGLAGAYEQYF. CDR3 nucleotide sequence: TGCAGTGCTGCTCAAGGTCTAGCGGGGGCCTACGAGCAGTACTTC.

J is TRBJ1-2 and V is TRBV19; 7 bases match TRBD1. The trim removed 7 bases at V and 4 bases at J, leaving 6 bases unmatched. CDR3 length: 13 amino acids. Germline V gene sequence: CDR1 LNHDA, CDR2 SQIVND (reference sequence). CDR3 coding DNA: TGTGCCAGTAATCGAGACAGGGCCTATGGCTACACCTTC. It codes for CASNRDRAYGYTF.

Here the CDR3 DNA reads TGTGCCAGCTCACCACCGAACAGCAACAATGAGCAGTTCTTC. Amino acid sequence: CASSPPNSNNEQFF. The chain recombines TRBV18 with TRBJ2-1; D is uncertain. V was pared by 0 bases and J by 5 bases, with 8 bases between. The CDR3 is 14 amino acids. Germline values: CDR1 KGHSH, CDR2 LQKENI.

This clonotype was seen a handful of times. The V gene is TRBV20-1, the J gene TRBJ2-7; D is perhaps TRBD2 (6 bases). V was clipped by 6 bases and J by 2 bases, with 17 bases between them. CDR3 size: 14 residues. Germline CDR1 and CDR2: DFQATT and SNEGSKA (reference sequence). The CDR3 bases are TGCAGTGCGCGAATCCGGGACTTCCCCTACGAGCAGTACTTC. It translates to CSARIRDFPYEQYF.

This clonotype was recorded many times. V gene TRBV7-9 combines with J gene TRBJ2-7; D not resolved. In germline, CDR1 is SEHNR, CDR2 FQNEAQ (reference sequence). The CDR3 is 14 residues long. Trimming cost V 3 bases and J 2 bases, with 11 bases left between them. CDR3 protein: CASSFSGRPYEQYF. Written as DNA, the CDR3 is TGTGCCAGCAGCTTTTCTGGGCGGCCCTACGAGCAGTACTTC.

Points on this clonotype: A much more abundant neighbour one base away suggests this may be a read error. The V and J genes are TRBV10-3 and TRBJ2-7; D is unclear. Germline-derived CDR1 and CDR2 are ENHRY and SYGVKD. V shed 10 bases and J shed 2 bases, with 21 bases lying between them. The CDR3 extends over 15 amino acids. CDR3 DNA: TGTGCCACCGGCTGGCGGTTGGCGGATACCTACGAGCAGTACTTC. Protein product: CATGWRLADTYEQYF.